This is a list of T cell receptor beta chains from one sample in a study of T cells after yellow fever vaccination. In TCRdb, the 5' RACE reads were re-called with MiXCR into one record per CDR3 protein. This sample has approximately 610,000 distinct CDR3 sequences, with about a sixth found just once. The sequencing here drew on PBMCs, taken 5 to 6 days after the first yellow fever vaccination. Receptors were obtained from a man between 18 and 29 years old who received the YFV17D yellow fever vaccine. The CDR3 runs from the conserved cysteine through the conserved F or W. The D gene is left open where the match is weak. Only part of the rows carry a size: once, few, many, or a class if the clone is expanded.

CASSLSSLKRELFF	TGTGCCAGCAGTTTATCCAGTTTGAAGAGGGAGCTGTTTTTT	.	TRBV28	TRBJ2-2	14	.
CASSPKAGEYQETQYF	TGTGCCAGCTCACCAAAAGCGGGGGAGTACCAAGAGACCCAGTACTTC	.	TRBV18	TRBJ2-5	16	TRBD2
CASALTEQFF	TGTGCCAGCGCTCTTACTGAGCAGTTCTTC	.	TRBV25-1	TRBJ2-1	10	.
CASSQDLGREAFF	TGCGCCAGCAGCCAAGATCTGGGCAGGGAAGCTTTCTTT	few	TRBV4-3	TRBJ1-1	13	.
CASSTQPGGYEQYF	TGTGCCAGCAGCACCCAACCAGGGGGCTACGAGCAGTACTTC	few	TRBV7-2	TRBJ2-7	14	TRBD1
CASSQPTGDPYNEQFF	TGCGCCAGCAGCCAACCGACAGGGGACCCCTACAATGAGCAGTTCTTC	many	TRBV4-1	TRBJ2-1	16	TRBD1
CASSPLWRALAKNIQYF	TGCGCCAGCAGCCCCCTTTGGCGGGCCCTAGCCAAAAACATTCAGTACTTC	.	TRBV4-1	TRBJ2-4	17	.
CASSLMSLTGELFF	TGTGCCAGCAGCTTAATGAGCTTAACCGGGGAGCTGTTTTTT	.	TRBV7-3	TRBJ2-2	14	.
CASSRRGPNQPQHF	TGTGCCAGCAGTCGCAGGGGCCCCAATCAGCCCCAGCATTTT	.	TRBV27	TRBJ1-5	14	.
CSAAETDTQYF	TGCAGTGCCGCAGAAACAGATACGCAGTATTTT	.	TRBV20-1	TRBJ2-3	11	.
CASKTRAGSYGYTF	TGTGCCAGCAAAACCCGGGCAGGGTCCTATGGCTACACCTTC	.	TRBV6-2/TRBV6-3	TRBJ1-2	14	.
CASSVLQGNQPQHF	TGTGCCAGCAGTGTGCTACAGGGCAATCAGCCCCAGCATTTT	.	TRBV25-1	TRBJ1-5	14	.
CASSERGPGVDYGYTF	TGTGCCAGCAGTGAAAGGGGGCCGGGGGTCGACTATGGCTACACCTTC	few	TRBV2	TRBJ1-2	16	TRBD1
CASSTRTGVSYEQYF	TGTGCCAGTAGTACGAGGACAGGGGTTTCCTACGAGCAGTACTTC	.	TRBV19	TRBJ2-7	15	TRBD1
CASWTRGGNQPQHF	TGTGCCAGCTGGACCCGAGGGGGCAATCAGCCCCAGCATTTT	.	TRBV28	TRBJ1-5	14	.
CASSLATGLNEQFF	TGCGCCAGCAGCTTGGCGACAGGGTTGAATGAGCAGTTCTTC	many	TRBV5-1	TRBJ2-1	14	TRBD1
CASSPRAEGTYNEQFF	TGTGCCAGCTCGCCGCGGGCAGAGGGCACCTACAATGAGCAGTTCTTC	few	TRBV18	TRBJ2-1	16	.
CASTLGTGPNTGELFF	TGTGCCAGCACCCTCGGGACAGGACCGAACACCGGGGAGCTGTTTTTT	.	TRBV5-5	TRBJ2-2	16	TRBD1
CASSTRNLAEAFF	TGTGCCAGTAGTACTCGAAACCTAGCTGAAGCTTTCTTT	few	TRBV19	TRBJ1-1	13	.
CASQSVLVYGQYF	TGTGCCAGCCAGTCCGTGCTCGTCTACGGGCAGTATTTT	once	TRBV7-9	TRBJ2-3	13	.
CASSELVTQYF	TGTGCCAGCAGCGAACTAGTTACGCAGTATTTT	few	TRBV7-6	TRBJ2-3	11	.
CSARYPFTGELFF	TGCAGTGCTAGGTATCCTTTTACCGGGGAGCTGTTTTTT	few	TRBV20-1	TRBJ2-2	13	.